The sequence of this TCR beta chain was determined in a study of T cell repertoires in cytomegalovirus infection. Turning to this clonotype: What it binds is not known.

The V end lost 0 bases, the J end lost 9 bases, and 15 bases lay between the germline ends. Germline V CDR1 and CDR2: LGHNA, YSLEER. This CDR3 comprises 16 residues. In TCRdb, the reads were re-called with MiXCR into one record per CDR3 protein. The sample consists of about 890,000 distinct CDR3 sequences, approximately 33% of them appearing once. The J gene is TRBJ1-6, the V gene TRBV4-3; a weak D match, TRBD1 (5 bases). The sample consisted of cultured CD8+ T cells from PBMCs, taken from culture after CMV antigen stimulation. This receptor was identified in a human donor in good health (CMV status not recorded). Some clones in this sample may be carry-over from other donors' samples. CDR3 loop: CASSQDWGEGSSPLHF. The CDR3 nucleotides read TGCGCCAGCAGCCAAGATTGGGGGGAGGGAAGTTCACCCCTCCACTTT.